This T cell receptor (beta chain) was retrieved from a study of blood T cell repertoires in COVID-19. About the study: Samples came from the United States, Italy and Spain, spanning acute and convalescent COVID-19.

Original data processing: Amplification of reference gene primers was used by the study to estimate nucleated cell counts. Method: immunoSEQ multiplex PCR; TCRdb's copy keeps in-frame clones and lacks some. The DNA was the basis for D and trimming; V, J and clone size are from that table. The sample lists around 270,000 clones, around 89% occurring once. The CDR3 totals 14 residues. Germline assignment: CDR1 SGHNT and CDR2 YENEEA. V was clipped by 6 bases and J by 7 bases; unmatched bases: 8. The material sequenced was peripheral blood. V usage is TRBV11-3 and J usage is TRBJ2-2; 7 positions match TRBD2. The receptor comes from a man aged 25 to 45 with acute or convalescent COVID-19. The CDR3 DNA follows: TGTGCCAGCAGGCGGGGAGGGAACGTCGGGGAGCTGTTTTTT. Translation: CASRRGGNVGELFF.